The 26 T cell receptor beta chains given below trace back to one sample, sequenced in a study of naive and memory T cell subsets. TCR cDNA received a 3' ligated oligonucleotide that carried a UMI. Amplification of ligated cDNA took four PCR rounds with SP2 and nested alpha and beta constant primers. TCRdb ran MiXCR on the 5' RACE reads and lists one entry per CDR3 protein. Counted here are tens of thousands of distinct CDR3 sequences, less than 10% occurring once; the ten biggest clones make up 15% to 20%. The receptors here all came from a female donor in good health.

Only a few counts were recorded for this clonotype. The rearrangement uses TRBV28 and TRBJ1-5; 7 bases are a match to TRBD1. V was pared by 6 bases and J by 3 bases, with 5 bases of the junction left unmatched. Germline-derived CDR1 and CDR2 are MDHEN and SYDVKM. The CDR3 is made up of 14 amino acids. The CDR3 region is CASSGGQNNQPQHF. In DNA, the CDR3 is TGTGCCAGCAGCGGGGGACAGAACAATCAGCCCCAGCATTTT.

The rearrangement uses TRBV20-1 and TRBJ1-2, with D possibly matching TRBD1 (5 bases). The germline V and J ends were trimmed by 1 base and 6 bases, with 18 bases remaining between them. The CDR3 runs to 15 residues. In germline, CDR1 is DFQATT, CDR2 SNEGSKA (reference sequence). The CDR3 DNA is TGCAGTGCTAGAGCCATCGATGCAGGGAGGGATGGCTACACCTTC. Residues: CSARAIDAGRDGYTF.

This clonotype was counted between two and nine times. This chain connects TRBV5-4 to TRBJ1-1; D unclear. The CDR3 covers 14 residues. The germline V gene has CDR1 SGHNT and CDR2 YYREEE (reference sequence). Trimming removed 5 bases at V and 1 base at J, with 12 bases between. CDR3 nucleotide sequence: TGTGCCAGCAGTGATGACCGGGAGAACACTGAAGCTTTCTTT. Translated, it gives CASSDDRENTEAFF.

This clonotype has a count of ten or more. CDR3 protein: CASSPDRRNTEAFF. CDR3 in DNA: TGCGCCAGCAGCCCGGACAGGCGAAACACTGAAGCTTTCTTT. The rearrangement uses TRBV5-1 and TRBJ1-1; 7 bases agree with TRBD1. Germline loops: CDR1 SGHRS, CDR2 YFSETQ. This CDR3 region has 14 residues. With 4 bases clipped from V and 2 bases from J, the junction kept 5 bases outside the gene matches.

The genes are TRBV6-6 and TRBJ1-2; a possible D gene is TRBD1 (6 bases). Per the germline V gene, CDR1 is MNHNY and CDR2 is SVGAGI (reference sequence). The CDR3 is 17 residues long. V was pared by 3 bases and J by 2 bases, with 19 bases between. This CDR3 is CASSYWPYREDNYGYTF. The CDR3 nucleotides read TGTGCCAGCAGTTATTGGCCTTACAGGGAGGACAACTATGGCTACACCTTC.

The V call is TRBV7-2, the J call TRBJ2-5; no firm D call. CDR3 length equals 16 residues. Per germline, CDR1 SGHTA and CDR2 FQGNSA. The ends were cut back, 1 base at V and 1 base at J, with 13 bases in the middle. CDR3 amino acids: CASSLVQPTVQETQYF. The CDR3 DNA reads TGTGCCAGCAGCTTAGTTCAGCCCACTGTCCAAGAGACCCAGTACTTC. Full variable domain (rest looked up from reference TRBV7-2 and TRBJ2-5): GAGVSQSPSNKVTEKGKDVELRCDPISGHTALYWYRQSLGQGLEFLIYFQGNSAPDKSGLPSDRFSAERTGGSVSTLTIQRTQQEDSAVYLCASSLVQPTVQETQYFGPGTRLLVL.

This clonotype was picked up many times. The chain joins TRBV4-1 to TRBJ1-1, with 7 bases matching TRBD1. With V trimmed by 1 base and J by 8 bases, 10 bases remained unmatched. This CDR3 region has 15 residues. CDR1 MGHRA and CDR2 YSYEKL come from the germline V gene. The CDR3 nucleotides read TGCGCCAGCAGCCAAGTAGGTGCCGGGACAGAAGAAGCTTTCTTT. It yields the protein CASSQVGAGTEEAFF.

The chain has TRBV30 and TRBJ2-3, with D possibly matching TRBD1 (5 bases). Per the germline V gene, CDR1 is GTSNPN and CDR2 is SVGIG (reference sequence). This CDR3 has 14 residues. The ends were cut back, 3 bases at V and 6 bases at J, with 16 bases in the middle. CDR3 residues: CAWRDVGAGDTQYF. CDR3 nucleotides: TGTGCCTGGAGGGACGTAGGGGCTGGGGATACGCAGTATTTT.

In this sample, this clonotype turned up many times. The chain links TRBV18 to TRBJ1-1; 9 bases align to TRBD1. CDR1 and CDR2 (germline): KGHSH, LQKENI. The ends lost 6 bases at V and 5 bases at J; junction bases unmatched: 7. The length of the CDR3 is 14 residues. CDR3 in DNA: TGTGCCAGCTCCTCGGGACAGGGCGTTACTGAAGCTTTCTTT. As protein: CASSSGQGVTEAFF.

This clonotype was counted many times. The chain couples TRBV27 to TRBJ1-1; D gene unclear. Trimming took off 0 bases at V and 3 bases at J, with 23 bases between the two ends. Germline CDR1 and CDR2: MNHEY and SMNVEV (reference sequence). CDR3 length: 19 residues. This chain's CDR3 is CASSLSQWRLAGGDTEAFF. CDR3 coding DNA: TGTGCCAGCAGTTTATCGCAATGGAGGTTGGCAGGAGGCGACACTGAAGCTTTCTTT.

This chain joins TRBV18 and TRBJ2-1; 11 bases align to TRBD1. The germline CDR1 and CDR2 sequences are KGHSH and LQKENI. This CDR3 has 15 amino acids. The J segment lost 5 bases and the V segment lost 5 bases, leaving 5 bases of the junction unmatched. The CDR3 loop reads CASSSMDRGHNEQFF. The CDR3 coding sequence is TGTGCCAGCTCATCAATGGACAGGGGGCACAATGAGCAGTTCTTC.

This clonotype has just a few counts. The chain carries TRBV27 and TRBJ2-3; 7 bases match TRBD2. The junction had 4 bases not matched to a gene; V was cut back by 2 bases and J by 2 bases. This CDR3 contains 15 residues. Germline V gene lookup returns CDR1 MNHEY and CDR2 SMNVEV (reference sequence). The CDR3 region has the DNA TGTGCCAGCAGTTTAGTCCTAGCGGACACAGATACGCAGTATTTT. As protein: CASSLVLADTDTQYF.

CDR3 loop: CASKPPGTGGYNEQFF. In DNA, the CDR3 is TGCGCCAGCAAACCTCCCGGGACAGGGGGATACAATGAGCAGTTCTTC. The V call is TRBV5-1, the J call TRBJ2-1; TRBD1 aligns across 11 bases. The CDR3 extends over 16 amino acids. Germline CDR1 is SGHRS and CDR2 is YFSETQ. V was pared by 6 bases and J by 4 bases, with 9 bases of the junction left unmatched.

The chain combines TRBV29-1 with TRBJ2-2, with a possible D match to TRBD1 (5 bases). V lost 0 bases to trimming and J lost 7 bases, with 9 bases between them. CDR1 SQVTM and CDR2 ANQGSEA come from the germline V gene. The CDR3 has 13 amino acids. As DNA, the CDR3 is TGCAGCGTTGAAGATCTTCAGGGCGGGGAGCTGTTTTTT. Translation gives CSVEDLQGGELFF.

The rearrangement uses TRBV3-1 and TRBJ1-2; D gene uncertain. CDR3 size: 14 residues. Per germline, CDR1 LGHDT and CDR2 YNNKEL (reference sequence). Between the trimmed V and J ends, which lost 3 bases and 2 bases, there was a span of 10 bases. Here the CDR3 DNA reads TGTGCCAGCAGCCACCACGGCCTGAACTATGGCTACACCTTC. It specifies CASSHHGLNYGYTF.

This chain's CDR3 is CASSPGGRSYEQYF. The CDR3 region has the DNA TGTGCCAGCAGCCCTGGGGGGCGCTCCTACGAGCAGTACTTC. The chain carries TRBV5-4 and TRBJ2-7; either TRBD1 or TRBD2 may supply D (6 bases each). This CDR3 has 14 residues. Germline V gene data show CDR1 as SGHNT and CDR2 as YYREEE (reference sequence). Trimming took 4 bases from V and 0 from J, leaving 11 bases between them.

In DNA, the CDR3 is TGTGCCAGTAGTGGACTAGCGGGATCCACCTACGAGCAGTACTTC. Translation: CASSGLAGSTYEQYF. The chain couples TRBV19 to TRBJ2-7; 12 bases match TRBD2. The CDR3 covers 15 residues. CDR1 is LNHDA and CDR2 is SQIVND in the germline V gene (reference sequence). The V segment lost 5 bases and the J segment 2 bases; nucleotides outside the gene matches: 4.

This clonotype was observed at least ten times. The CDR3 reads CASSLAQGRWEAFF. The CDR3 region has the DNA TGCGCCAGCAGCTTGGCCCAGGGAAGGTGGGAAGCTTTCTTT. The chain has TRBV5-1 and TRBJ1-1; D possibly corresponds to TRBD1 (5 bases). Germline V gives CDR1 SGHRS, CDR2 YFSETQ. The CDR3 runs 14 residues. V lost 0 bases to trimming and J lost 8 bases, with 14 bases between them.

This clonotype has more than one count but fewer than ten. V gene TRBV19 combines with J gene TRBJ1-5; possibly TRBD1 for D (5 bases). The CDR3 extends over 13 amino acids. Germline V lookup: CDR1 LNHDA, CDR2 SQIVND (reference sequence). Trimming left V 4 bases short and J 2 bases short, with 6 bases between. This CDR3 reads CASSTGRNQPQHF. The DNA for the CDR3 is TGTGCCAGTAGTACAGGGCGCAATCAGCCCCAGCATTTT.

This chain connects TRBV7-8 to TRBJ2-1; 11 bases line up with TRBD2. The CDR3 is 19 amino acids. The V gene's germline CDR1 is SGHVS and CDR2 FQNEAQ. V lost 4 bases to trimming and J lost 1 base; unmatched junction nucleotides: 12. The CDR3 spells CASSSYLRTSGFSYNEQFF. The DNA of the CDR3 is TGTGCCAGCAGCTCATACCTACGGACTAGCGGGTTTTCCTACAATGAGCAGTTCTTC.

The chain links TRBV27 to TRBJ1-1; a weak D match, TRBD1 (5 bases). V was cut by 4 bases and J by 11 bases, with 11 bases left in between. Germline V gene lookup returns CDR1 MNHEY and CDR2 SMNVEV (reference sequence). The CDR3 runs 11 residues. The CDR3 DNA sequence: TGTGCCAGCAGTTCCACACGGGGGGCTTTCTTT. This gives the protein CASSSTRGAFF.

The chain recombines TRBV6-6 with TRBJ2-3, with D uncertain. V shed 8 bases and J shed 2 bases, with 5 bases lying between them. The CDR3 totals 11 residues. From germline, CDR1 is MNHNY and CDR2 SVGAGI (reference sequence). CDR3 loop: CASLFTDTQYF. In DNA, the CDR3 is TGTGCCAGCCTCTTCACAGATACGCAGTATTTT.

J is TRBJ2-3 and V is TRBV28; 11 nucleotides line up with TRBD2. There are 14 residues in the CDR3. Germline CDR1 and CDR2: MDHEN and SYDVKM. The V and J ends lost 6 bases and 5 bases, in that order; junction bases with no gene match: 4. The CDR3 bases are TGTGCCAGCAGACTGGGACTAGCGGAAGATACGCAGTATTTT. This encodes CASRLGLAEDTQYF.

The chain recombines TRBV5-4 with TRBJ2-7; D may be TRBD1 (6 bases). V lost 4 bases, J lost 2 bases, and 13 bases lay in between. The CDR3 consists of 14 residues. Germline V lookup: CDR1 SGHNT, CDR2 YYREEE (reference sequence). The CDR3 is CASSPNRAPYEQYF. CDR3 in DNA: TGTGCCAGCAGCCCGAACAGGGCCCCCTACGAGCAGTACTTC.

This clonotype came up a few times. The rearrangement uses TRBV7-2 and TRBJ1-1; D gene ambiguous. The V end was cut by 5 bases, the J end by 0 bases, with 10 bases between. From germline, CDR1 is SGHTA and CDR2 FQGNSA. The CDR3 runs to 14 residues. CDR3 protein: CASSPMGLNTEAFF. The CDR3 DNA follows: TGTGCCAGCAGCCCCATGGGCCTGAACACTGAAGCTTTCTTT. Full variable domain (rest looked up from reference TRBV7-2 and TRBJ1-1): GAGVSQSPSNKVTEKGKDVELRCDPISGHTALYWYRQSLGQGLEFLIYFQGNSAPDKSGLPSDRFSAERTGGSVSTLTIQRTQQEDSAVYLCASSPMGLNTEAFFGQGTRLTVV.

This clonotype has a handful of counts. The DNA of the CDR3 is TGTGCCAGCAGCCAAGATCTGGATTCCTATGGCTACACCTTC. Amino acid sequence: CASSQDLDSYGYTF. The chain carries TRBV14 and TRBJ1-2, with D unclear. Germline-derived CDR1 and CDR2 are SGHDN and FVKESK. CDR3 length: 14 residues. V was clipped by 0 bases and J by 4 bases, with 9 bases between them.